Shown below are 13 T cell receptor beta chains from a single sample sequenced in a study of identifying expanded T cells in peripheral blood. The table came from immunoSEQ multiplex PCR; TCRdb's copy has only in-frame clones and leaves some out. The sample carries roughly 75,000 clones, almost 90% recorded once. The specimen was blood. The receptor set was obtained from a person between 18 and 75 years old in good health.

V usage is TRBV4-1 and J usage is TRBJ2-3; D remains unclear. V was pared by 6 bases and J by 5 bases, with 12 bases between. The germline V gene encodes CDR1 MGHRA and CDR2 YSYEKL. The CDR3 has 13 amino acids. Written as DNA, the CDR3 is TGCGCCAGCAGTCATCCTCCTAGAGATACGCAGTATTTT. As protein: CASSHPPRDTQYF.

This chain uses TRBV6-1 with TRBJ2-3; the match to TRBD1 covers 10 bases. The CDR3 contains 15 residues. The ends lost 4 bases at V and 5 bases at J; junction bases unmatched: 6. Germline V gene sequence: CDR1 MNHNS, CDR2 SASEGT. CDR3 loop: CASSGQGAGIDTQYF. As DNA, the CDR3 is TGTGCCAGCAGTGGACAGGGGGCTGGAATAGATACGCAGTATTTT.

The genes are TRBV7-6 and TRBJ2-6; D is uncertain. CDR1 is SGHVS, CDR2 FNYEAQ, per germline. Trimming shortened V by 5 bases and J by 1 base, and 18 bases separated the two germline ends. The CDR3 is 18 residues long. CDR3 nucleotide sequence: TGTGCCAGCAGCCGTATCCCTTTACAAACTTCTGGGGCCAACGTCCTGACTTTC. Encoded protein: CASSRIPLQTSGANVLTF.

A single count supports this clone. This chain connects TRBV5-6 to TRBJ2-7; D tentatively fits TRBD1 or TRBD2 (5 bases each). V dropped 4 bases and J dropped 6 bases, with 23 bases sitting between them. The CDR3 sequence is 16 residues long. CDR1 SGHDT and CDR2 YYEEEE come from the germline V gene. The CDR3 nucleotides are TGTGCCAGCAGCACAGACGAGGGCAGGGCCCTCGGCGAGCAGTACTTC. Translation: CASSTDEGRALGEQYF. Full variable domain (remainder filled in from reference TRBV5-6 and TRBJ2-7): DAGVTQSPTHLIKTRGQQVTLRCSPKSGHDTVSWYQQALGQGPQFIFQYYEEEERQRGNFPDRFSGHQFPNYSSELNVNALLLGDSALYLCASSTDEGRALGEQYFGPGTRLTVT.

The rearrangement joins TRBV5-1 to TRBJ2-7; a possible D gene is TRBD1 (5 bases). Germline-derived CDR1 and CDR2 are SGHRS and YFSETQ. V gave up 2 bases and J gave up 7 bases, with 16 bases separating them. CDR3 size: 14 residues. The CDR3 DNA follows: TGCGCCAGCAGCTTAATCCCAGGGTTTTTTGAGCAGTACTTC. Its translation: CASSLIPGFFEQYF.

The CDR3 is CASLEQGNQNTEAFF. The CDR3 DNA reads TGTGCCAGCCTTGAACAGGGGAATCAGAACACTGAAGCTTTCTTT. The chain couples TRBV2 to TRBJ1-1; 7 bases agree with TRBD1. Per germline, CDR1 SNHLY and CDR2 FYNNEI. V dropped 8 bases and J dropped 1; count of bases not matched to a gene: 10. The CDR3 is 15 amino acids. Full variable domain (missing parts from reference TRBV2 and TRBJ1-1): EPEVTQTPSHQVTQMGQEVILRCVPISNHLYFYWYRQILGQKVEFLVSFYNNEISEKSEIFDDQFSVERPDGSNFTLKIRSTKLEDSAMYFCASLEQGNQNTEAFFGQGTRLTVV.

V gene TRBV6-5 combines with J gene TRBJ1-1; no reliable D call. This CDR3 spans 14 amino acids. V lost 2 bases and J lost 4, with 11 bases in between. Germline loops: CDR1 MNHEY, CDR2 SVGAGI. In nucleotides, the CDR3 is TGTGCCAGCAGTTACGGGTCTATCGGCACTGAAGCTTTCTTT. This codes for CASSYGSIGTEAFF.

J is TRBJ1-1 and V is TRBV19; possibly TRBD1 for D (6 bases). Germline V gene sequence: CDR1 LNHDA, CDR2 SQIVND (reference sequence). V lost 9 bases and J lost 0, with 14 bases in between. The CDR3 is made up of 14 amino acids. The CDR3 DNA reads as TGTGCCAGCAACTCCCAGGGGATGAACACTGAAGCTTTCTTT. Translated, it gives CASNSQGMNTEAFF.

The chain joins TRBV11-1 to TRBJ2-2; TRBD2 matches at 9 bases. The germline V gene has CDR1 SGHAT and CDR2 FQDESV (reference sequence). This CDR3 has 17 amino acids. The J segment lost 2 bases and the V segment lost 5 bases, leaving 9 bases of the junction unmatched. The CDR3 sequence: CASSRLGLAGNTGELFF. Written as DNA, the CDR3 is TGTGCCAGCAGCCGTCTCGGGCTAGCGGGAAACACCGGGGAGCTGTTTTTT. The full variable domain, in which reference TRBV11-1 and TRBJ2-2 provide the parts outside the CDR3, is EAEVAQSPRYKITEKSQAVAFWCDPISGHATLYWYRQILGQGPELLVQFQDESVVDDSQLPKDRFSAERLKGVDSTLKIQPAELGDSAMYLCASSRLGLAGNTGELFFGEGSRLTVL.

The CDR3 loop reads CASSLGGANYGYTF. The CDR3 DNA follows: TGTGCCAGCAGTTTAGGAGGGGCGAATTATGGCTACACCTTC. This chain uses TRBV27 with TRBJ1-2; TRBD1 is a possible D gene (5 bases). CDR1 is MNHEY, CDR2 SMNVEV, per germline (reference sequence). This CDR3 comprises 14 residues. V shed 2 bases and J shed 5 bases, with 12 bases lying between them.

The chain has TRBV30 and TRBJ1-3; D remains unclear. Trimming removed 2 bases at V and 2 bases at J, with 7 bases between. Germline-derived CDR1 and CDR2 are GTSNPN and SVGIG (reference sequence). The CDR3 consists of 13 residues. CDR3 protein: CAWSTTTGNTIYF. The CDR3 bases are TGTGCCTGGAGTACCACCACTGGAAACACCATATATTTT.

The chain links TRBV7-2 to TRBJ2-1; 9 bases are shared with TRBD2. Germline CDR1 and CDR2: SGHTA and FQGNSA. CDR3 length equals 15 residues. V shed 5 bases, J shed 4 bases, and the junction held 6 bases outside the gene matches. The CDR3 DNA reads as TGTGCCAGCAGCCCGGCGGGACTAGCTTACAATGAGCAGTTCTTC. Translated, it gives CASSPAGLAYNEQFF.

The genes are TRBV7-3 and TRBJ2-2; D gene ambiguous. This CDR3 is built from 14 residues. V lost 5 bases and J 4 bases, leaving 11 bases between the germline ends. Per germline, CDR1 SGHTA and CDR2 FQGTGA. In nucleotides, the CDR3 is TGTGCCAGCAGCGATCTTGTATCCACCGGGGAGCTGTTTTTT. This codes for CASSDLVSTGELFF.